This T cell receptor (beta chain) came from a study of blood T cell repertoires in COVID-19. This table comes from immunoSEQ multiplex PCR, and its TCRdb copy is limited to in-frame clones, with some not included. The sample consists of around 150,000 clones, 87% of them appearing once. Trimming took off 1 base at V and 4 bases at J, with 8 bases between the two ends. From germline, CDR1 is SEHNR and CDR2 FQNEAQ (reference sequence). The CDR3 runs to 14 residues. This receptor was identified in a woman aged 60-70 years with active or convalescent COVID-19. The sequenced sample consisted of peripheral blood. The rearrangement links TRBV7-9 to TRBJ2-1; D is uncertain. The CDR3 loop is CASSLVGRYNEQFF. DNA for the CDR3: TGTGCCAGCAGCTTAGTTGGCAGATACAATGAGCAGTTCTTC.